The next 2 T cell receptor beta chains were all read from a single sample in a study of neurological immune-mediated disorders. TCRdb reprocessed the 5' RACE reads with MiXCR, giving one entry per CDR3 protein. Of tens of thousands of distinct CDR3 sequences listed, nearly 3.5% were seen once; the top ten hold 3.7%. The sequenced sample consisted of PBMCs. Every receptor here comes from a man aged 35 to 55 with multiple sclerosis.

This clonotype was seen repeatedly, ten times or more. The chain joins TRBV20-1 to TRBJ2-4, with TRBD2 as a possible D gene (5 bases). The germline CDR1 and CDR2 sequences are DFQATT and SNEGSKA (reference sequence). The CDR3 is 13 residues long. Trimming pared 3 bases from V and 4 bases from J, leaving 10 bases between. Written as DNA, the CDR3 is TGCAGTGCTAGGGTAGAGGGAAAAAACATTCAGTACTTC. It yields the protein CSARVEGKNIQYF.

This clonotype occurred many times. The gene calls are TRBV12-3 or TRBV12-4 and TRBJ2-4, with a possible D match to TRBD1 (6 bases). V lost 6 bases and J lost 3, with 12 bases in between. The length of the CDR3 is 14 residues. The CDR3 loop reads CASSPTGGKNIQYF. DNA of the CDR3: TGTGCCAGCAGCCCGACAGGTGGCAAAAACATTCAGTACTTC.